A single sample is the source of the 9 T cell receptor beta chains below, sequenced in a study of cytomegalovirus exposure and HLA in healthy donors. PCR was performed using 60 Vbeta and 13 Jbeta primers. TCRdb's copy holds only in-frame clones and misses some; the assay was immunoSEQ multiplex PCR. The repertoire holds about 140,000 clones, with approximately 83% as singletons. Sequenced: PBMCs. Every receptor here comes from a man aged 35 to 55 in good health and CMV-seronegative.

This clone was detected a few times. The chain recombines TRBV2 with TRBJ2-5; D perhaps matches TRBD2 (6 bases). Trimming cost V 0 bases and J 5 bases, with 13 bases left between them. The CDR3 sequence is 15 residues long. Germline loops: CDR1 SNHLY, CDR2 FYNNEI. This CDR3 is CASSEALGGRETQYF. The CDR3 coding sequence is TGTGCCAGCAGTGAAGCGCTGGGGGGAAGGGAGACCCAGTACTTC.

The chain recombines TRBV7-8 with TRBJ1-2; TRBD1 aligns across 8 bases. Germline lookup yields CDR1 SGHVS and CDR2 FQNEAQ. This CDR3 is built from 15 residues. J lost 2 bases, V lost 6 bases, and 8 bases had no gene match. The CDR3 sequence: CASRRGQGRNYGYTF. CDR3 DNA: TGTGCCAGCAGACGCGGACAGGGTCGGAACTATGGCTACACCTTC.

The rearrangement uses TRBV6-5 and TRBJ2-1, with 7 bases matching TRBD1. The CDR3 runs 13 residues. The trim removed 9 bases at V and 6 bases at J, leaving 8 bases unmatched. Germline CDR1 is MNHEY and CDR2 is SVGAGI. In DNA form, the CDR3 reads TGTGCCAGTCACAGGGGCGGCTTCAATGAGCAGTTCTTC. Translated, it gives CASHRGGFNEQFF.

The CDR3 nucleotides read TGTGCCAGCAGTTGGACTAGCGGGAGTTGGGATACGCAGTATTTT. Translation gives CASSWTSGSWDTQYF. This chain joins TRBV28 and TRBJ2-3; TRBD2 matches at 13 bases. CDR1 and CDR2 from the germline V gene are MDHEN and SYDVKM. Trimming cost V 4 bases and J 6 bases; bases outside gene matches: 4. The CDR3 spans 15 residues. Variable domain in full (rest from reference TRBV28 and TRBJ2-3): DVKVTQSSRYLVKRTGEKVFLECVQDMDHENMFWYRQDPGLGLRLIYFSYDVKMKEKGDIPEGYSVSREKKERFSLILESASTNQTSMYLCASSWTSGSWDTQYFGPGTRLTVL.

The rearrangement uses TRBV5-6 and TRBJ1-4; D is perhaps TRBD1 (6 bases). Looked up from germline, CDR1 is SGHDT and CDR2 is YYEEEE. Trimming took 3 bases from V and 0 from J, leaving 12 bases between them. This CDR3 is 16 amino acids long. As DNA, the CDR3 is TGTGCCAGCAGCTCCTTCACAGGGACAACTAATGAAAAACTGTTTTTT. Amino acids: CASSSFTGTTNEKLFF.

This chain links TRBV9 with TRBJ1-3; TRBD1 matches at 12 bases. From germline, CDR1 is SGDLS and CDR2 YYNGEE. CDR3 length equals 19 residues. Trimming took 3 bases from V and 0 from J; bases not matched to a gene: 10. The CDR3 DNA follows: TGTGCCAGCAGCGAGAGGGGGGGACAGGGGGCTTCCTCTGGAAACACCATATATTTT. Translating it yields CASSERGGQGASSGNTIYF. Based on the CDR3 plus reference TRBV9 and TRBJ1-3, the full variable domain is DSGVTQTPKHLITATGQRVTLRCSPRSGDLSVYWYQQSLDQGLQFLIQYYNGEERAKGNILERFSAQQFPDLHSELNLSSLELGDSALYFCASSERGGQGASSGNTIYFGEGSWLTVV.

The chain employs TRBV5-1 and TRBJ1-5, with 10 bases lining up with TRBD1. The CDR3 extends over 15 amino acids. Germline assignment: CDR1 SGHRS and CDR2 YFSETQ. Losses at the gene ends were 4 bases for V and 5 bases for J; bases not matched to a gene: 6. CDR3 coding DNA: TGCGCCAGCAGCGCGGGGACAGGGGAATATCAGCCCCAGCATTTT. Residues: CASSAGTGEYQPQHF.

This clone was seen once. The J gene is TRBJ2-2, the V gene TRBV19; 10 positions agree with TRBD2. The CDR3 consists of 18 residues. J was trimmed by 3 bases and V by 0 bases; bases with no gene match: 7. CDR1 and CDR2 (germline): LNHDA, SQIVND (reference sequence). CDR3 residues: CASSIEAGTSVYTGELFF. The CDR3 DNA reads TGTGCCAGTAGTATAGAAGCGGGGACTAGCGTCTACACCGGGGAGCTGTTTTTT.

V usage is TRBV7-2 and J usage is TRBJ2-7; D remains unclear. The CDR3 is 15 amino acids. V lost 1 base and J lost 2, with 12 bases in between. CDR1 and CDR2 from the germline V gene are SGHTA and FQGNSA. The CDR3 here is CASSLGPGSPYEQYF. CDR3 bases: TGTGCCAGCAGCTTAGGTCCAGGCAGCCCCTACGAGCAGTACTTC.